The 30 T cell receptor beta chains presented below share a single source sample, sequenced in a study of cytomegalovirus exposure and HLA in healthy donors. Primers: 60 Vbeta forward and 13 Jbeta reverse. Clones were sequenced by immunoSEQ multiplex PCR, and TCRdb holds only the in-frame ones, with some missing. The sample comprises around 150,000 clones, roughly 85% of which are singletons, and approximately 6.2% rests with the top ten. The sample comprised PBMCs. Source of these receptors: a man aged 40-49 years in good health and CMV-seropositive.

This clone was counted between two and nine times. The rearrangement links TRBV18 to TRBJ2-7, with no clear D. V lost 2 bases to trimming and J lost 6 bases, with 11 bases between them. The CDR3 length is 13 residues. Germline lookup yields CDR1 KGHSH and CDR2 LQKENI. CDR3: CASSPAEPFEQYF. DNA for the CDR3: TGTGCCAGCTCACCAGCAGAACCCTTCGAGCAGTACTTC. Supplemented by reference TRBV18 and TRBJ2-7, the full variable domain reads NAGVMQNPRHLVRRRGQEARLRCSPMKGHSHVYWYRQLPEEGLKFMVYLQKENIIDESGMPKERFSAEFPKEGPSILRIQQVVRGDSAAYFCASSPAEPFEQYFGPGTRLTVT.

This clone was found a few times. The genes are TRBV7-9 and TRBJ1-6; TRBD1 matches 8 bases. Looked up from germline, CDR1 is SEHNR and CDR2 is FQNEAQ (reference sequence). This CDR3 comprises 16 residues. With 5 bases clipped from V and 8 bases from J, the junction kept 11 bases outside the gene matches. CDR3 nucleotide sequence: TGTGCCAGCAGCCTTTGGACAGGGTCTTTGGATTCACCCCTCCACTTT. Translation gives CASSLWTGSLDSPLHF. Full variable domain (outside the CDR3, taken from reference TRBV7-9 and TRBJ1-6): DTGVSQNPRHKITKRGQNVTFRCDPISEHNRLYWYRQTLGQGPEFLTYFQNEAQLEKSRLLSDRFSAERPKGSFSTLEIQRTEQGDSAMYLCASSLWTGSLDSPLHFGNGTRLTVT.

The genes are TRBV30 and TRBJ2-1, with TRBD2 identical over 13 bases. This CDR3 is 13 amino acids long. CDR1 is GTSNPN and CDR2 is SVGIG in the germline V gene (reference sequence). V lost 3 bases and J lost 15; bases outside the gene matches: 8. CDR3 region: CAWRGPGLAGLFF. The CDR3, as DNA: TGTGCCTGGAGGGGGCCGGGACTAGCGGGATTGTTCTTC.

J is TRBJ1-5 and V is TRBV28, with 7 bases fitting TRBD1. This CDR3 comprises 15 residues. Trimming removed 2 bases from V and 5 bases from J; junction bases left unmatched: 6. Germline V gives CDR1 MDHEN, CDR2 SYDVKM. The CDR3 DNA is TGTGCCAGCAGTTTAGCCCTAACAGGGGATCAGCCCCAGCATTTT. Its protein product is CASSLALTGDQPQHF.

In this sample, this clone turned up a few times. V usage is TRBV6-1 and J usage is TRBJ1-5; 10 bases agree with TRBD1. The CDR3 is 14 residues long. V lost 6 bases to trimming and J lost 6 bases; unmatched junction nucleotides: 5. Germline V CDR1 and CDR2: MNHNS, SASEGT. In DNA, the CDR3 is TGTGCCAGCAGGGACAGGGGGGAAATTCAGCCCCAGCATTTT. Its protein is CASRDRGEIQPQHF.

This clone was counted between two and nine times. The chain recombines TRBV28 with TRBJ1-4, with 9 bases matching TRBD1. V was pared by 6 bases and J by 14 bases, with 13 bases of the junction left unmatched. From germline, CDR1 is MDHEN and CDR2 SYDVKM. The CDR3 contains 14 residues. The CDR3 DNA is TGTGCCAGCAGACCCGGACAGGGGCGAATCGGGCTGTTTTTT. Protein: CASRPGQGRIGLFF.

This clone was counted a single time. The chain links TRBV28 to TRBJ1-1, with D perhaps matching TRBD1 (6 bases). The CDR3 totals 14 residues. Trimming left V 6 bases short and J 1 base short, with 12 bases between. Germline loops: CDR1 MDHEN, CDR2 SYDVKM. The DNA of the CDR3 is TGTGCCAGCAGGGAATTAGGGGGGAACACTGAAGCTTTCTTT. Its translation: CASRELGGNTEAFF.

The CDR3 nucleotides are TGTGCCATCAGTGAAGGGACAGGGGGCGAAGCTTTCTTT. It encodes CAISEGTGGEAFF. V is TRBV10-3 and J is TRBJ1-1, with 12 bases that match TRBD1. Germline V gene sequence: CDR1 ENHRY, CDR2 SYGVKD. The trim removed 3 bases at V and 8 bases at J, leaving 1 base unmatched. CDR3 length equals 13 residues.

This chain connects TRBV27 to TRBJ2-7; no firm D call. V gave up 3 bases and J gave up 0 bases, with 15 bases separating them. The CDR3 covers 16 residues. CDR1 is MNHEY, CDR2 SMNVEV, per germline (reference sequence). CDR3 coding DNA: TGTGCCAGCAGTTTTAACCGCGATTTCCGCTCCTACGAGCAGTACTTC. As protein: CASSFNRDFRSYEQYF.

CDR3 coding DNA: TGTGCCAGTAGTATAGGGGAAAGGGGTTTTTCGCCCCAGCATTTT. Its protein is CASSIGERGFSPQHF. The V and J genes are TRBV19 and TRBJ1-5; D possibly corresponds to TRBD1 (5 bases). The germline V gene encodes CDR1 LNHDA and CDR2 SQIVND (reference sequence). Trimming took 1 base from V and 9 from J, leaving 16 bases between them. The CDR3 length is 15 residues.

This clone occurred a few times. The chain couples TRBV28 to TRBJ2-1; D gene unclear. V lost 3 bases and J 4 bases, leaving 13 bases between the germline ends. The CDR3 covers 15 residues. Germline CDR1 reads MDHEN; CDR2 reads SYDVKM. The CDR3 DNA follows: TGTGCCAGCAGTTTGGAGCCGGAGAGGTACAATGAGCAGTTCTTC. Protein sequence: CASSLEPERYNEQFF.

The chain employs TRBV5-1 and TRBJ2-1; a weak D match, TRBD2 (5 bases). The CDR3 is 17 amino acids. V was shortened by 2 bases and J by 4 bases, with 19 bases between the two germline ends. From germline, CDR1 is SGHRS and CDR2 YFSETQ. The CDR3 reads CASSLNSEGLGYNEQFF. In DNA, the CDR3 is TGCGCCAGCAGCTTAAACTCTGAGGGATTGGGATACAATGAGCAGTTCTTC.

The V call is TRBV6-5, the J call TRBJ1-5, with D unresolved. V lost 0 bases to trimming and J lost 7 bases, with 13 bases between them. This CDR3 has 15 amino acids. Germline V gene lookup returns CDR1 MNHEY and CDR2 SVGAGI. The CDR3 loop is CASSYSGERGQPQHF. For the CDR3, the DNA is TGTGCCAGCAGTTACTCCGGGGAGAGAGGGCAGCCCCAGCATTTT.

The chain recombines TRBV6-6 with TRBJ1-1; 10 bases agree with TRBD1. Germline CDR1 reads MNHNY; CDR2 reads SVGAGI (reference sequence). With V trimmed by 4 bases and J by 5 bases, 7 bases remained unmatched. The CDR3 consists of 15 residues. The CDR3 protein is CASSLTGGGSTEAFF. The CDR3 coding sequence is TGTGCCAGCAGTTTGACAGGGGGCGGGAGTACTGAAGCTTTCTTT.

This chain uses TRBV5-1 with TRBJ2-7; weak D call: TRBD1 (6 bases). Trimming shortened V by 0 bases and J by 7 bases, and 14 bases separated the two germline ends. Germline V gives CDR1 SGHRS, CDR2 YFSETQ. The CDR3 sequence is 14 residues long. CDR3 residues: CASSLVLGASEQYF. In nucleotides, the CDR3 is TGCGCCAGCAGCTTGGTTCTGGGGGCGAGTGAGCAGTACTTC.

V gene TRBV5-5 combines with J gene TRBJ1-2; D call uncertain. Germline loops: CDR1 SGHKS, CDR2 YYEKEE (reference sequence). This CDR3 is 13 amino acids long. V was pared by 0 bases and J by 5 bases, with 8 bases between. CDR3 nucleotides: TGTGCCAGCAGCTTGGGAGCTGATTATGGCTACACCTTC. Protein product: CASSLGADYGYTF. The full variable domain, with the rest looked up from reference TRBV5-5 and TRBJ1-2, is DAGVTQSPTHLIKTRGQQVTLRCSPISGHKSVSWYQQVLGQGPQFIFQYYEKEERGRGNFPDRFSARQFPNYSSELNVNALLLGDSALYLCASSLGADYGYTFGSGTRLTVV.

The rearrangement joins TRBV29-1 to TRBJ2-7; possibly TRBD1 for D (6 bases). The V and J ends lost 5 bases and 2 bases respectively, with 13 bases between them. Germline V gives CDR1 SQVTM, CDR2 ANQGSEA. The CDR3 contains 13 residues. The CDR3 DNA follows: TGCAGCGTTATTGGCAGGGGTCCCTACGAGCAGTACTTC. Its protein product is CSVIGRGPYEQYF.

To note about this clone: One junction end does not reproduce the germline sequence, and a read error may be involved. This chain joins TRBV7-9 and TRBJ1-4; no definite D call. This CDR3 is built from 15 residues. CDR1 and CDR2 (germline): SEHNR, FQNEAQ (reference sequence). CDR3 sequence: CSSSSSYTRGEKLFF. CDR3 bases: TGTTCCAGCAGCTCATCGTACACCCGGGGTGAAAAACTGTTTTTT.

The rearrangement links TRBV2 to TRBJ2-6; TRBD1 matches 7 bases. CDR3 size: 15 residues. The J segment lost 2 bases and the V segment lost 5 bases, leaving 3 bases of the junction unmatched. Germline V gene lookup returns CDR1 SNHLY and CDR2 FYNNEI. CDR3 loop: CASSIDRAGANVLTF. CDR3 sequence (DNA): TGTGCCAGCAGTATCGACAGGGCTGGGGCCAACGTCCTGACTTTC.

The table lists this clone with a few counts. V and J are TRBV6-5 and TRBJ1-2, with a possible D match to TRBD1 (5 bases). Trimming stripped 2 bases from V and 2 bases from J, with 6 bases between. This CDR3 has 13 residues. CDR1 and CDR2 (germline): MNHEY, SVGAGI. The CDR3 coding sequence is TGTGCCAGCAGTTACGGGGCGAACTATGGCTACACCTTC. This codes for CASSYGANYGYTF.

The gene calls are TRBV18 and TRBJ2-1, with TRBD2 identical over 10 bases. This CDR3 is built from 16 residues. V lost 3 bases, J lost 7 bases, and 9 bases stayed unmatched. The germline CDR1 and CDR2 sequences are KGHSH and LQKENI. DNA for the CDR3: TGTGCCAGCTCACCCGTTCTAGCGGGAGTAATGAATGAGCAGTTCTTC. As protein: CASSPVLAGVMNEQFF. Supplemented by reference TRBV18 and TRBJ2-1, the full variable domain reads NAGVMQNPRHLVRRRGQEARLRCSPMKGHSHVYWYRQLPEEGLKFMVYLQKENIIDESGMPKERFSAEFPKEGPSILRIQQVVRGDSAAYFCASSPVLAGVMNEQFFGPGTRLTVL.

The count of this clone is one. The V call is TRBV5-1, the J call TRBJ2-3; D might be TRBD1 (6 bases). The V end was cut by 3 bases, the J end by 0 bases, with 8 bases between. Per germline, CDR1 SGHRS and CDR2 YFSETQ. The CDR3 totals 14 residues. The DNA for the CDR3 is TGCGCCAGCAGCTGGGGACAAAGCACAGATACGCAGTATTTT. It specifies CASSWGQSTDTQYF.

This clone has only a few counts. The chain links TRBV4-2 to TRBJ2-1, with D possibly matching TRBD1 (5 bases). CDR3 length equals 14 residues. Trimming took 5 bases from V and 8 from J, leaving 16 bases between them. Germline V gives CDR1 LGHNA, CDR2 YNFKEQ. As DNA, the CDR3 is TGTGCCAGCAGCGCAGGGATCGGTGGGGATGAGCAGTTCTTC. Translated: CASSAGIGGDEQFF.

The chain couples TRBV4-1 to TRBJ1-2; 9 bases match TRBD1. With 2 bases clipped from V and 4 bases from J, the junction kept 14 bases outside the gene matches. This CDR3 has 18 residues. Germline CDR1 is MGHRA and CDR2 is YSYEKL. The CDR3 reads CASSQNYGTGNSIYGYTF. The CDR3 nucleotides are TGCGCCAGCAGCCAAAACTACGGGACAGGGAACTCAATCTATGGCTACACCTTC.

The CDR3 loop reads CASSTRDSNEQFF. CDR3 sequence (DNA): TGTGCCAGCAGCACTCGGGATTCCAATGAGCAGTTCTTC. V and J are TRBV7-6 and TRBJ2-1; perhaps TRBD2 as D (5 bases). The germline V gene has CDR1 SGHVS and CDR2 FNYEAQ. The CDR3 runs 13 residues. Between the trimmed V and J ends, which lost 5 bases and 6 bases, there was a span of 11 bases.

The gene calls are TRBV19 and TRBJ1-5; TRBD1 might be the D (5 bases). The CDR3 contains 15 residues. Looked up from germline, CDR1 is LNHDA and CDR2 is SQIVND (reference sequence). V was shortened by 3 bases and J by 1 base, with 10 bases between the two germline ends. The CDR3 DNA is TGTGCCAGTAGTATTAGCGGGGGGAGCAATCAGCCCCAGCATTTT. It yields the protein CASSISGGSNQPQHF. Filled out from reference TRBV19 and TRBJ1-5, the complete variable domain reads DGGITQSPKYLFRKEGQNVTLSCEQNLNHDAMYWYRQDPGQGLRLIYYSQIVNDFQKGDIAEGYSVSREKKESFPLTVTSAQKNPTAFYLCASSISGGSNQPQHFGDGTRLSIL.

Comment on this clone: The sample holds other DNA sequences that translate to the same CDR3. The rearrangement joins TRBV29-1 to TRBJ2-3; D is unresolved. The ends were cut back, 2 bases at V and 3 bases at J, with 3 bases in the middle. Germline values: CDR1 SQVTM, CDR2 ANQGSEA. The CDR3 extends over 11 amino acids. CDR3 DNA: TGCAGCGTTGAACTGACAGATACGCAGTATTTT. The encoded protein is CSVELTDTQYF.

This chain connects TRBV16 to TRBJ1-5; 7 positions match TRBD1. The CDR3 is 15 residues long. The germline CDR1 and CDR2 sequences are KGHSY and FQNENV. The ends lost 0 bases at V and 5 bases at J; junction bases unmatched: 4. The CDR3 nucleotides read TGTGCCAGCAGCCAATCCGGGACAGCGGATCAGCCCCAGCATTTT. Amino acids: CASSQSGTADQPQHF.

The chain links TRBV18 to TRBJ2-7, with 7 positions matching TRBD1. The CDR3 has 14 residues. The germline gives CDR1 KGHSH, CDR2 LQKENI. V trimming: 3 bases; J trimming: 5 bases; junction bases outside the gene matches: 7. The CDR3 reads CASSPPQGMNEQYF. DNA of the CDR3: TGTGCCAGCTCACCTCCACAGGGGATGAACGAGCAGTACTTC.

The chain combines TRBV27 with TRBJ2-1; D is uncertain. Germline-derived CDR1 and CDR2 are MNHEY and SMNVEV (reference sequence). The CDR3 runs 13 residues. V was clipped by 5 bases and J by 1 base, with 6 bases between them. The CDR3 protein is CASSLSSYNEQFF. CDR3 bases: TGTGCCAGCAGTCTAAGTTCCTACAATGAGCAGTTCTTC.